This TCR beta chain is drawn from a study of cytomegalovirus exposure and HLA in healthy donors. Sequenced by immunoSEQ multiplex PCR; TCRdb stores in-frame clones only, minus some. The top ten clones hold around 2.8% of a sample with around 200,000 clones, roughly 80% of them seen once. The TCR sequence derives from a young woman in good health and CMV-seropositive. The sequencing input was PBMCs.

DNA of the CDR3: TGTGCCAGCAAAATCGGGGGTGGTGGTGAGCAGTACTTC. Amino acids: CASKIGGGGEQYF. V is TRBV6-5 and J is TRBJ2-7; D might be TRBD2 (6 bases). V gave up 7 bases and J gave up 7 bases, with 17 bases separating them. CDR3 size: 13 residues. Germline V gene sequence: CDR1 MNHEY, CDR2 SVGAGI.